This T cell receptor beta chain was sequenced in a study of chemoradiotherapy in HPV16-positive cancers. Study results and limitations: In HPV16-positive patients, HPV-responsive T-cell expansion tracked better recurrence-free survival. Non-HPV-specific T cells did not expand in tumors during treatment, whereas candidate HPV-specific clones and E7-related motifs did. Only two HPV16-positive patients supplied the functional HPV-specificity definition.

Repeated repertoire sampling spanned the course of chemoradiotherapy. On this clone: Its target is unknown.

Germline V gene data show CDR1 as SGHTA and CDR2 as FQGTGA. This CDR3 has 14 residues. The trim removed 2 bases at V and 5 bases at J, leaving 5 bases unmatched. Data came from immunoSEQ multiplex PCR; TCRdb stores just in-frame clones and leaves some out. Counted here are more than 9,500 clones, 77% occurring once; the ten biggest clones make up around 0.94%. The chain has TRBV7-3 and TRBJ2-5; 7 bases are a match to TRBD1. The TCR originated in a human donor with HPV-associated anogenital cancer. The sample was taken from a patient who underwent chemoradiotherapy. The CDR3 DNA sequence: TGTGCCAGCAGCTTAGGACAGGTTGGCGAGACCCAGTACTTC. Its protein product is CASSLGQVGETQYF.